This section outlines one T cell receptor (beta chain) sequence together with its context. The study recruited people aged roughly 18 to 95 years across about two dozen US areas. In assigning cohorts, the study relied on participant-reported clinical history. This specimen comes from a study of blood T cell repertoires in COVID-19. About the research overall: Researchers got acute and convalescent COVID-19 samples from the United States, Italy and Spain. Sources were T cells, B-cell-depleted T cells, or PBMCs; the material itself was cDNA or gDNA.

V was pared by 2 bases and J by 15 bases, with 11 bases between. Germline lookup yields CDR1 SQVTM and CDR2 ANQGSEA. The CDR3 has 10 residues. The assay was immunoSEQ multiplex PCR, and TCRdb's table has in-frame clones only and misses some. The data show roughly 250,000 clones, 90% to 95% seen once. This clonotype was obtained from a human donor in a cohort exposed to, infected with or recovered from COVID-19 (not recorded which). The donor label of this sample is uncertain. This chain joins TRBV29-1 and TRBJ2-1; maybe TRBD1 (5 bases). The specimen was PBMCs or T cells enriched from blood (not recorded which). This chain's CDR3 is CSVEQGGGFF. CDR3 DNA: TGCAGCGTTGAACAGGGTGGCGGGTTCTTC.